These 21 T cell receptor beta chains originate from one sample sequenced in a study of early T cells in non-severe SARS-CoV-2 infection (dated by TCRdb to the early 2020s). Receptors were amplified or captured by 5' RACE. The data were produced on a NextSeq 500. Clones were called with MiXCR by TCRdb after fastp trimmed the public reads at Q25, and only in-frame beta chains were retained. All rows with the same CDR3 protein become a single entry with the most common DNA and genes. Within this sample are about 110,000 distinct CDR3 sequences, with 9% to 14% of them counted one time only. Of the sample, 3% to 3.5% falls within the top ten clones. The material sequenced was whole blood. These receptors all stem from an adult who was a healthcare worker with PCR-confirmed SARS-CoV-2 infection or an uninfected control (not recorded which).

The gene calls are TRBV2 and TRBJ1-1, with D possibly TRBD1 on 6 matching bases. This CDR3 has 13 amino acids. Between the trimmed V and J ends, which lost 11 bases and 3 bases, there was a span of 16 bases. CDR1 and CDR2 (germline): SNHLY, FYNNEI. The CDR3 loop is CAVKGDEDTEAFF. In DNA form, the CDR3 reads TGTGCCGTAAAGGGGGATGAAGACACTGAAGCTTTCTTT.

This clonotype has a count of ten or more. The chain has TRBV30 and TRBJ2-7, with D possibly TRBD1 on 5 matching bases. The CDR3 covers 12 residues. V dropped 2 bases and J dropped 4 bases, with 9 bases sitting between them. CDR1 and CDR2 from the germline V gene are GTSNPN and SVGIG (reference sequence). The DNA of the CDR3 is TGTGCCTGGAGTCCGCAGGGTTACGAGCAGTACTTC. It codes for CAWSPQGYEQYF.

V gene TRBV7-2 combines with J gene TRBJ2-1; no clear D gene. The V gene's germline CDR1 is SGHTA and CDR2 FQGNSA. The CDR3 contains 13 residues. Trimming removed 4 bases from V and 6 bases from J, with 10 bases in between. The CDR3 spells CASSSRLANEQFF. In DNA form, the CDR3 reads TGTGCCAGCAGCTCGCGTTTAGCCAATGAGCAGTTCTTC.

This clonotype was detected many times. The V and J genes are TRBV12-3 or TRBV12-4 and TRBJ2-3; 14 nucleotides agree with TRBD2. The V gene end was trimmed by 4 bases and the J gene end by 2 bases; junction bases not matched to a gene: 2. CDR3 length equals 16 residues. CDR3 DNA sequence: TGTGCCAGCAGTTCGGGACTAGCGGGAGCCACAGATACGCAGTATTTT. Amino acids: CASSSGLAGATDTQYF.

The V call is TRBV2, the J call TRBJ1-2, with D unresolved. V lost 4 bases and J 2 bases, leaving 8 bases between the germline ends. Germline-derived CDR1 and CDR2 are SNHLY and FYNNEI. CDR3 size: 13 residues. Here the CDR3 reads CASSVKENYGYTF. CDR3 nucleotides: TGTGCCAGCAGTGTTAAAGAAAACTATGGCTACACCTTC.

V usage is TRBV20-1 and J usage is TRBJ2-1; possible D gene TRBD2, 6 bases. Trimming removed 1 base from V and 1 base from J, with 23 bases in between. Germline lookup yields CDR1 DFQATT and CDR2 SNEGSKA (reference sequence). CDR3 length: 19 residues. CDR3 region: CSARGHGGAGLRSYNEQFF. The CDR3 coding sequence is TGCAGTGCTAGAGGGCATGGTGGGGCGGGATTGAGATCCTACAATGAGCAGTTCTTC.

At least ten counts were recorded for this clonotype. The chain recombines TRBV10-3 with TRBJ1-5; D ambiguous. CDR1 is ENHRY, CDR2 SYGVKD, per germline. The CDR3 is 15 amino acids. Trimming pared 8 bases from V and 0 bases from J, leaving 14 bases between. The CDR3 sequence: CAIPLGIYSNQPQHF. CDR3 DNA sequence: TGTGCCATCCCCCTGGGGATCTATAGCAATCAGCCCCAGCATTTT.

The chain is built from TRBV28 and TRBJ2-5; 10 positions match TRBD2. Germline V gene data show CDR1 as MDHEN and CDR2 as SYDVKM. This CDR3 has 14 amino acids. V was pared by 8 bases and J by 1 base, with 4 bases of the junction left unmatched. CDR3: CASASGGIQETQYF. The DNA of the CDR3 is TGTGCCAGCGCTAGCGGGGGCATCCAAGAGACCCAGTACTTC.

This clonotype came up a few times. This sequence joins TRBV6-6 and TRBJ2-1; the match to TRBD2 covers 11 bases. CDR3 length: 16 amino acids. Germline CDR1 MNHNY, CDR2 SVGAGI (reference sequence). Trimming removed 2 bases from V and 7 bases from J; junction bases left unmatched: 7. The CDR3 loop is CASSYKLAGGRNEQFF. CDR3 nucleotide sequence: TGTGCCAGCAGTTACAAGCTAGCGGGGGGTAGGAATGAGCAGTTCTTC.

This clonotype has ten or more counts. The genes are TRBV5-1 and TRBJ2-3; 8 bases match TRBD2. CDR1 and CDR2 (germline): SGHRS, YFSETQ. The CDR3 runs to 14 residues. V lost 0 bases to trimming and J lost 5 bases; unmatched junction nucleotides: 2. The CDR3 spells CASSLGLAGDTQYF. For the CDR3, the DNA is TGCGCCAGCAGCTTGGGGCTAGCGGGAGATACGCAGTATTTT.

This chain uses TRBV5-4 with TRBJ2-3; 9 bases match TRBD1. With V trimmed by 6 bases and J by 6 bases, 11 bases remained unmatched. CDR1 is SGHNT and CDR2 is YYREEE in the germline V gene (reference sequence). The CDR3 has 15 amino acids. DNA for the CDR3: TGTGCCAGCACGGACAGGGGACGGGTGTCGGATACGCAGTATTTT. Its translation is CASTDRGRVSDTQYF.

CDR3: CSARDAGAMLSYEQYF. CDR3 sequence (DNA): TGCAGTGCTAGAGACGCGGGGGCGATGTTAAGCTACGAGCAGTACTTC. V gene TRBV20-1 combines with J gene TRBJ2-7; D might be TRBD2 (7 bases). CDR3 length equals 16 residues. V dropped 0 bases and J dropped 3 bases, with 18 bases sitting between them. Looked up from germline, CDR1 is DFQATT and CDR2 is SNEGSKA (reference sequence).

This clonotype was seen more than once but under ten times. V usage is TRBV14 and J usage is TRBJ2-1; D possibly corresponds to TRBD2 (5 bases). Germline V gene data show CDR1 as SGHDN and CDR2 as FVKESK. The CDR3 has 17 amino acids. Trimming removed 3 bases at V and 6 bases at J, with 21 bases between. The CDR3 protein is CASSHQGSSPRANEQFF. Written as DNA, the CDR3 is TGTGCCAGCAGCCACCAAGGATCATCGCCGCGGGCCAATGAGCAGTTCTTC.

This clonotype has just a few counts. The chain links TRBV12-3 or TRBV12-4 to TRBJ1-2, with D perhaps matching TRBD1 (5 bases). This CDR3 region has 12 residues. V gave up 2 bases and J gave up 6 bases, with 7 bases separating them. This CDR3 reads CASSLSGHGYTF. DNA of the CDR3: TGTGCCAGCAGTTTATCGGGACATGGCTACACCTTC.

The rearrangement joins TRBV18 to TRBJ1-1; D gene ambiguous. CDR1 is KGHSH, CDR2 LQKENI, per germline. The CDR3 spans 14 residues. V shed 3 bases and J shed 2 bases, with 10 bases lying between them. DNA of the CDR3: TGTGCCAGCTCACCCTCAGGATTCAACACTGAAGCTTTCTTT. Amino acids: CASSPSGFNTEAFF.

This clonotype was counted ten times or more. The CDR3 spells CSARNGPQNQPQHF. DNA for the CDR3: TGCAGTGCTAGAAACGGGCCCCAAAATCAGCCCCAGCATTTT. J is TRBJ1-5 and V is TRBV20-1; no clear D gene. V dropped 2 bases and J dropped 4 bases, with 12 bases sitting between them. The CDR3 has 14 amino acids. Germline CDR1 reads DFQATT; CDR2 reads SNEGSKA (reference sequence).

The rearrangement uses TRBV29-1 and TRBJ1-2; 9 bases match TRBD1. The J segment lost 3 bases and the V segment lost 5 bases, leaving 4 bases of the junction unmatched. This CDR3 spans 13 amino acids. The germline V gene encodes CDR1 SQVTM and CDR2 ANQGSEA. DNA of the CDR3: TGCAGCGTTCTGGGACAGGGCGACTATGGCTACACCTTC. It specifies CSVLGQGDYGYTF.

The sample holds many counts of this clonotype. This chain uses TRBV11-2 with TRBJ2-5, with 8 bases aligning to TRBD2. In germline, CDR1 is SGHAT, CDR2 FQNNGV. V was clipped by 5 bases and J by 1 base; unmatched bases: 15. There are 18 residues in the CDR3. The CDR3 loop reads CASSPGVAGRPFQETQYF. The CDR3 DNA sequence: TGTGCCAGCAGCCCCGGGGTAGCGGGAAGGCCTTTCCAAGAGACCCAGTACTTC.

The CDR3 nucleotides are TGCGCCAGCAGCGGGAGTGCGACCTACGAGCAGTACTTC. This codes for CASSGSATYEQYF. The V call is TRBV10-1, the J call TRBJ2-7; D is possibly TRBD2 (6 bases). Trimming removed 6 bases at V and 2 bases at J, with 11 bases between. The CDR3 loop spans 13 amino acids. Looked up from germline, CDR1 is WNHNN and CDR2 is SYGVQD (reference sequence).

The CDR3 here is CASSLQVRSTDTQYF. CDR3 sequence (DNA): TGTGCCAGCAGTTTACAGGTCAGGTCGACAGATACGCAGTATTTT. V is TRBV27 and J is TRBJ2-3, with no clear D. CDR1 is MNHEY, CDR2 SMNVEV, per germline (reference sequence). V was clipped by 2 bases and J by 3 bases, with 12 bases between them. The CDR3 has 15 amino acids.

The chain recombines TRBV15 with TRBJ2-3, with 8 bases fitting TRBD2. V shed 0 bases, J shed 6 bases, and the junction held 8 bases outside the gene matches. CDR3 size: 16 residues. CDR1 LNHNV and CDR2 YYDKDF come from the germline V gene (reference sequence). For the CDR3, the DNA is TGTGCCACCAGCAGAGAAGGCGGCGGGAGGAGGGATACGCAGTATTTT. Protein sequence: CATSREGGGRRDTQYF. The whole variable domain, remainder taken from reference TRBV15 and TRBJ2-3, is DAMVIQNPRYQVTQFGKPVTLSCSQTLNHNVMYWYQQKSSQAPKLLFHYYDKDFNNEADTPDNFQSRRPNTSFCFLDIRSPGLGDTAMYLCATSREGGGRRDTQYFGPGTRLTVL.